The 13 T cell receptor beta chains below were found in one sample sequenced in a study of blood T cell repertoires in COVID-19 (dated by TCRdb to the early 2020s). Library method: the immunoSEQ multiplex PCR assay. TCRdb carries this immuneACCESS record with in-frame sequences only. Its versions omit some clonotypes, under half of them owing to an unresolved V gene in the studies checked, with the rest unexplained. This sample lists about 190,000 clones; about 88% were detected once. The leading ten clones occupy roughly 6% of the sample. The source material was peripheral blood. The source is a woman between 40 and 55 years old who had recovered from COVID-19.

The chain carries TRBV4-2 and TRBJ1-2; no reliable D call. Trimming removed 0 bases from V and 2 bases from J, with 10 bases in between. This CDR3 is 15 amino acids long. CDR1 and CDR2 (germline): LGHNA, YNFKEQ. CDR3 amino acids: CASSQEASQNYGYTF. The CDR3, as DNA: TGTGCCAGCAGCCAAGAAGCATCACAGAACTATGGCTACACCTTC.

The chain joins TRBV6-5 to TRBJ2-7, with D possibly matching TRBD2 (6 bases). The CDR3 is 15 residues long. CDR1 and CDR2 (germline): MNHEY, SVGAGI. V was cut by 0 bases and J by 3 bases, with 12 bases left in between. The CDR3 region is CASSYSAGSVYEQYF. CDR3 DNA: TGTGCCAGCAGTTACTCCGCCGGGAGTGTCTACGAGCAGTACTTC.

The chain recombines TRBV2 with TRBJ2-1; TRBD1 is a possible D gene (5 bases). V lost 2 bases and J 8 bases, leaving 13 bases between the germline ends. The CDR3 runs 14 residues. In germline, CDR1 is SNHLY, CDR2 FYNNEI. CDR3 bases: TGTGCCAGCAGTGAACTTTCAGGGTTGGATGAGCAGTTCTTC. Its translation is CASSELSGLDEQFF.

The chain combines TRBV4-1 with TRBJ1-4, with 9 bases identical to TRBD1. After removal of 6 bases from V and 6 bases from J, the junction contained 5 bases not matched to a gene. This CDR3 is 14 amino acids long. Germline assignment: CDR1 MGHRA and CDR2 YSYEKL. The CDR3 loop reads CASRTGGPDEKLFF. CDR3 nucleotides: TGCGCCAGCAGGACAGGGGGGCCGGATGAAAAACTGTTTTTT.

The chain couples TRBV28 to TRBJ2-7; 11 positions agree with TRBD2. The CDR3 has 15 residues. Germline lookup yields CDR1 MDHEN and CDR2 SYDVKM. The V gene end was trimmed by 7 bases and the J gene end by 8 bases; junction bases not matched to a gene: 13. Here the CDR3 reads CASILSGRAISKQYF. In nucleotides, the CDR3 is TGTGCCAGCATCCTTAGCGGGAGGGCCATAAGCAAGCAGTACTTC. Full variable domain (rest looked up from reference TRBV28 and TRBJ2-7): DVKVTQSSRYLVKRTGEKVFLECVQDMDHENMFWYRQDPGLGLRLIYFSYDVKMKEKGDIPEGYSVSREKKERFSLILESASTNQTSMYLCASILSGRAISKQYFGPGTRLTVT.

This clone turned up a few times. This chain uses TRBV7-9 with TRBJ2-1; 10 bases line up with TRBD2. Trimming cost V 5 bases and J 4 bases; bases outside gene matches: 5. Germline CDR1 reads SEHNR; CDR2 reads FQNEAQ (reference sequence). The CDR3 is 15 amino acids. The CDR3 protein is CASSPAGGGYNEQFF. The CDR3 coding sequence is TGTGCCAGCAGCCCAGCGGGAGGGGGTTACAATGAGCAGTTCTTC.

This rearrangement joins TRBV28 to TRBJ1-5; TRBD1 matches at 8 bases. V was clipped by 6 bases and J by 6 bases; unmatched bases: 4. The CDR3 runs to 13 residues. Germline CDR1 and CDR2: MDHEN and SYDVKM. DNA of the CDR3: TGTGCCAGCAGAATCGACAGGGGTCAGCCCCAGCATTTT. Its protein is CASRIDRGQPQHF.

The chain uses TRBV28 and TRBJ2-1; 11 bases align to TRBD2. Germline assignment: CDR1 MDHEN and CDR2 SYDVKM. V dropped 8 bases and J dropped 4; count of bases not matched to a gene: 10. There are 16 residues in the CDR3. The CDR3 reads CASGVAGGPGYNEQFF. As DNA, the CDR3 is TGTGCCAGCGGGGTAGCGGGAGGGCCTGGGTACAATGAGCAGTTCTTC.

This clone came up once. The V gene is TRBV9, the J gene TRBJ1-6; D uncertain. The CDR3 is 13 residues long. CDR1 and CDR2 from the germline V gene are SGDLS and YYNGEE. V lost 0 bases to trimming and J lost 9 bases, with 7 bases between them. The CDR3 region has the DNA TGTGCCAGCAGCGTAGACAGCCTTTCACCCCTCCACTTT. This codes for CASSVDSLSPLHF. Complete variable domain (other parts from reference TRBV9 and TRBJ1-6): DSGVTQTPKHLITATGQRVTLRCSPRSGDLSVYWYQQSLDQGLQFLIQYYNGEERAKGNILERFSAQQFPDLHSELNLSSLELGDSALYFCASSVDSLSPLHFGNGTRLTVT.

J is TRBJ2-4 and V is TRBV5-8; TRBD2 matches 13 bases. The germline CDR1 and CDR2 sequences are SGHTS and YDEGEE. This CDR3 contains 18 residues. Losses at the gene ends were 4 bases for V and 0 bases for J; bases not matched to a gene: 7. CDR3 in DNA: TGTGCCAGCAGCCCGGAGGGACTAGCGGGGCTAGCCAAAAACATTCAGTACTTC. The encoded protein is CASSPEGLAGLAKNIQYF.

This clone was found a few times. The chain recombines TRBV5-1 with TRBJ1-2; D might be TRBD1 (6 bases). Germline assignment: CDR1 SGHRS and CDR2 YFSETQ. The V and J ends lost 0 bases and 11 bases respectively, with 11 bases between them. The CDR3 contains 12 residues. The chain's CDR3 is CASSLGAGEYTF. In DNA, the CDR3 is TGCGCCAGCAGCTTGGGGGCAGGGGAGTACACCTTC.

The chain links TRBV9 to TRBJ2-2, with TRBD1 identical over 7 bases. Per germline, CDR1 SGDLS and CDR2 YYNGEE. This CDR3 spans 15 amino acids. V was clipped by 2 bases and J by 3 bases; unmatched bases: 4. The CDR3 loop is CASSVGTVDTGELFF. The CDR3 nucleotides are TGTGCCAGCAGCGTCGGGACAGTGGACACCGGGGAGCTGTTTTTT.

V and J are TRBV28 and TRBJ1-3; TRBD1 matches 9 bases. The V gene end was trimmed by 1 base and the J gene end by 4 bases; junction bases not matched to a gene: 8. Germline V gene sequence: CDR1 MDHEN, CDR2 SYDVKM. There are 17 residues in the CDR3. For the CDR3, the DNA is TGTGCCAGCAGTTTATCTCCAACAGGGGGCGCCGGAAACACCATATATTTT. Translation: CASSLSPTGGAGNTIYF.